The 21 T cell receptor beta chains listed next were all sequenced from one sample in a study of response to subunit inactivated influenza vaccine. TCRdb re-called the RT-PCR reads with MiXCR, one entry per CDR3 protein. The data show under 800,000 distinct CDR3 sequences, approximately 14% seen once. Sequencing was performed on PBMCs from blood, taken less than 15 days before vaccination. The origin of the receptors is a man aged 50 to 59 who received an inactivated influenza vaccine.

The rearrangement links TRBV11-3 to TRBJ2-1; TRBD1 matches 9 bases. The CDR3 runs 15 residues. Losses at the gene ends were 4 bases for V and 8 bases for J; bases not matched to a gene: 9. The germline CDR1 and CDR2 sequences are SGHNT and YENEEA. CDR3 sequence (DNA): TGTGCCAGCAGCTCAGGGGACAGGGTAGCCGATGAGCAGTTCTTC. Translation gives CASSSGDRVADEQFF.

V usage is TRBV7-9 and J usage is TRBJ2-2; D may correspond to TRBD1 or TRBD2 (5 bases each). Germline assignment: CDR1 SEHNR and CDR2 FQNEAQ (reference sequence). V dropped 7 bases and J dropped 4 bases, with 7 bases sitting between them. The CDR3 has 12 amino acids. The CDR3 coding sequence is TGTGCCAGCATGGGACCCACCGGGGAGCTGTTTTTT. Amino acid sequence: CASMGPTGELFF.

This chain uses TRBV30 with TRBJ2-5; no clear D gene. Germline V CDR1 and CDR2: GTSNPN, SVGIG (reference sequence). The V end was cut by 6 bases, the J end by 1 base, with 18 bases between. This CDR3 contains 15 residues. The CDR3 spells CACLSRRSSQETQYF. The CDR3 nucleotides read TGTGCCTGCCTCAGTCGCCGGTCTAGCCAAGAGACCCAGTACTTC.

This clonotype was detected a few times. The chain recombines TRBV25-1 with TRBJ2-3; 9 bases map to TRBD1. Trimming removed 4 bases from V and 6 bases from J; junction bases left unmatched: 5. Germline V gene lookup returns CDR1 MGHDK and CDR2 SYGVNS. The CDR3 consists of 14 residues. The CDR3 is CASSGDRERDTQYF. CDR3 bases: TGTGCCAGCAGTGGGGACAGGGAACGGGATACGCAGTATTTT.

In this sample, this clonotype turned up many times. The chain is built from TRBV4-2 and TRBJ2-1; 8 bases align to TRBD2. CDR3 size: 14 residues. The ends lost 0 bases at V and 10 bases at J; junction bases unmatched: 5. Germline-derived CDR1 and CDR2 are LGHNA and YNFKEQ. CDR3 nucleotides: TGTGCCAGCAGCCAAGACGACTCTAGCGGGGAGCAGTTCTTC. Its protein product is CASSQDDSSGEQFF.

The chain combines TRBV9 with TRBJ1-4; D call uncertain. The germline CDR1 and CDR2 sequences are SGDLS and YYNGEE. This CDR3 comprises 15 residues. V lost 4 bases to trimming and J lost 2 bases, with 12 bases between them. CDR3 sequence (DNA): TGTGCCAGCAGCCCCCGCGGGTTGACTAATGAAAAACTGTTTTTT. Its protein is CASSPRGLTNEKLFF. The full variable domain, rest sourced from reference TRBV9 and TRBJ1-4, is DSGVTQTPKHLITATGQRVTLRCSPRSGDLSVYWYQQSLDQGLQFLIQYYNGEERAKGNILERFSAQQFPDLHSELNLSSLELGDSALYFCASSPRGLTNEKLFFGSGTQLSVL.

The chain joins TRBV4-3 to TRBJ2-2; D is uncertain. Trimming stripped 0 bases from V and 1 base from J, with 6 bases between. The CDR3 loop spans 15 amino acids. Germline assignment: CDR1 LGHNA and CDR2 YSLEER. The CDR3, as DNA: TGCGCCAGCAGCCAAGATCACGGGAACACCGGGGAGCTGTTTTTT. Residues: CASSQDHGNTGELFF.

This clonotype came up a few times. V gene TRBV5-1 combines with J gene TRBJ2-2, with D possibly matching TRBD1 (6 bases). Germline CDR1 is SGHRS and CDR2 is YFSETQ. Trimming took 0 bases from V and 7 from J, leaving 10 bases between them. The CDR3 extends over 14 amino acids. CDR3 amino acids: CASSLGQVGGELFF. CDR3 nucleotide sequence: TGCGCCAGCAGCTTGGGACAGGTTGGCGGGGAGCTGTTTTTT.

There are a few counts of this clonotype. The chain employs TRBV28 and TRBJ2-5; TRBD2 matches 8 bases. The CDR3 runs 13 residues. From germline, CDR1 is MDHEN and CDR2 SYDVKM. V gave up 7 bases and J gave up 5 bases; unmatched junction bases: 6. The CDR3 sequence: CASKFGGRETQYF. The CDR3, as DNA: TGTGCCAGCAAGTTCGGCGGGAGGGAGACCCAGTACTTC. Full variable domain (outside the CDR3, taken from reference TRBV28 and TRBJ2-5): DVKVTQSSRYLVKRTGEKVFLECVQDMDHENMFWYRQDPGLGLRLIYFSYDVKMKEKGDIPEGYSVSREKKERFSLILESASTNQTSMYLCASKFGGRETQYFGPGTRLLVL.

This clonotype has only a few counts. The gene calls are TRBV29-1 and TRBJ1-2; TRBD1 agrees at 9 bases. The CDR3 is made up of 12 amino acids. V shed 5 bases, J shed 8 bases, and the junction held 6 bases outside the gene matches. The V gene's germline CDR1 is SQVTM and CDR2 ANQGSEA. CDR3 sequence: CSVNRGLRGYTF. CDR3 in DNA: TGCAGCGTTAACAGGGGGCTGAGAGGCTACACCTTC. Together with reference TRBV29-1 and TRBJ1-2, the CDR3 gives the full variable domain: SAVISQKPSRDICQRGTSLTIQCQVDSQVTMMFWYRQQPGQSLTLIATANQGSEATYESGFVIDKFPISRPNLTFSTLTVSNMSPEDSSIYLCSVNRGLRGYTFGSGTRLTVV.

This clonotype was recorded a few times. The chain uses TRBV27 and TRBJ2-5; TRBD1 matches at 8 bases. This CDR3 has 19 residues. Germline V gene sequence: CDR1 MNHEY, CDR2 SMNVEV (reference sequence). J was trimmed by 4 bases and V by 5 bases; bases with no gene match: 21. The CDR3 is CASSPIPHRDRPKRETQYF. The CDR3, as DNA: TGTGCCAGCAGTCCTATTCCTCACCGGGACAGGCCCAAAAGAGAGACCCAGTACTTC.

This rearrangement joins TRBV7-8 to TRBJ2-5; 7 nucleotides agree with TRBD2. V gave up 5 bases and J gave up 1 base; unmatched junction bases: 10. The V gene's germline CDR1 is SGHVS and CDR2 FQNEAQ. The CDR3 runs 16 residues. In DNA, the CDR3 is TGTGCCAGCAGCCCTTCCACCCTAGCGGTCCAAGAGACCCAGTACTTC. The encoded protein is CASSPSTLAVQETQYF.

This clonotype turned up a few times. CDR3 loop: CASSVGWTGGSYEQYF. The CDR3 region has the DNA TGTGCCAGCAGCGTAGGTTGGACAGGGGGTTCCTACGAGCAGTACTTC. The J gene is TRBJ2-7, the V gene TRBV9; 10 bases agree with TRBD1. J gave up 1 base and V 0 bases, and 4 bases lay outside the gene matches. This CDR3 has 16 residues. CDR1 is SGDLS, CDR2 YYNGEE, per germline.

This clonotype showed up just a few times. V is TRBV20-1 and J is TRBJ2-3; tentative D call: TRBD1 (5 bases). The CDR3 loop spans 11 amino acids. Germline V gene lookup returns CDR1 DFQATT and CDR2 SNEGSKA (reference sequence). DNA of the CDR3: TGCAGAGTCCAGGGTGAAGATACGCAGTATTTT. This codes for CRVQGEDTQYF.

This clonotype occurred a few times. The CDR3 spells CASRIILSSYNEQFF. Here the CDR3 DNA reads TGTGCCAGCAGGATAATTCTTTCGTCCTACAATGAGCAGTTCTTC. The chain employs TRBV27 and TRBJ2-1; D gene unclear. Germline V gene data show CDR1 as MNHEY and CDR2 as SMNVEV (reference sequence). This CDR3 spans 15 amino acids. The V gene lost 6 bases and the J gene lost 1 base, with 13 bases spanning the gap.

This clonotype was observed at least ten times. The chain combines TRBV10-3 with TRBJ2-5, with 9 nucleotides matching TRBD1. V gave up 0 bases and J gave up 3 bases; unmatched junction bases: 11. Germline assignment: CDR1 ENHRY and CDR2 SYGVKD. The CDR3 runs to 18 residues. The CDR3 is CAISESILTTGGEETQYF. The CDR3 DNA sequence: TGTGCCATCAGTGAGTCGATTTTGACAACAGGGGGCGAAGAGACCCAGTACTTC.

This clonotype turned up a few times. This chain connects TRBV3-1 to TRBJ2-7, with TRBD1 matching over 8 bases. This CDR3 has 16 amino acids. V shed 1 base and J 0 bases; nucleotides not matched to a gene: 5. Germline assignment: CDR1 LGHDT and CDR2 YNNKEL (reference sequence). The CDR3 sequence: CASSQGSGGRSYEQYF. CDR3 coding DNA: TGTGCCAGCAGCCAAGGTTCAGGGGGCCGCTCCTACGAGCAGTACTTC.

The chain combines TRBV7-2 with TRBJ1-1; D is possibly TRBD1 (5 bases). In germline, CDR1 is SGHTA, CDR2 FQGNSA. The CDR3 is made up of 12 amino acids. V was pared by 6 bases and J by 8 bases, with 13 bases between. CDR3 sequence: CASSHNNREAFF. The CDR3 nucleotides read TGTGCCAGCAGTCACAATAACAGGGAAGCTTTCTTT.

This chain uses TRBV20-1 with TRBJ2-5, with D possibly being TRBD1 or TRBD2 (5 bases each). The CDR3 extends over 14 amino acids. CDR1 is DFQATT and CDR2 is SNEGSKA in the germline V gene (reference sequence). The V end lost 3 bases, the J end lost 4 bases, and 15 bases lay between the germline ends. CDR3 sequence reads: CSASRGPLSETQYF. The CDR3 coding sequence is TGCAGTGCTAGTCGGGGACCTCTCTCAGAGACCCAGTACTTC.

This clonotype has at least ten counts. This chain connects TRBV4-3 to TRBJ2-3; tentative D call: TRBD1 (6 bases). V was trimmed by 0 bases and J by 3 bases, leaving 10 bases between them. The CDR3 has 15 amino acids. In germline, CDR1 is LGHNA, CDR2 YSLEER. CDR3 DNA sequence: TGCGCCAGCAGCCAAGATGGTACAGGGACAGATACGCAGTATTTT. This codes for CASSQDGTGTDTQYF.

This clonotype came up a few times. This chain joins TRBV3-1 and TRBJ2-5; TRBD2 matches at 8 bases. Germline V gene lookup returns CDR1 LGHDT and CDR2 YNNKEL (reference sequence). The V and J ends lost 2 bases and 2 bases, in that order; junction bases with no gene match: 7. The CDR3 is 16 residues long. The CDR3 DNA is TGTGCCAGCAGCCAATACAGCGGGAGCCCTCAAGAGACCCAGTACTTC. Amino acids: CASSQYSGSPQETQYF.